Each of the 7 T cell receptor beta chains below was sequenced from the same sample in a study of beta chain features in type 1 diabetes. General study points: A moderate, significant TCRB CDR3 shortening appeared in type 1 diabetes across four CD4+ subsets.

These receptors have no identified antigens. Expressed TCRB transcripts were sequenced after all isolated RNA was converted to cDNA. Only in-frame clones appear in the TCRdb table, and some are missing; sequencing was by immunoSEQ multiplex PCR. The data hold 630,000 or so clones, with about 14% observed a single time. The sequencing input was naive CD4+ T cells from blood. Receptors originate from a young man with type 1 diabetes.

This clone was seen a few times. Other DNA sequences from this sample encode an identical CDR3 as well. The V gene is TRBV29-1, the J gene TRBJ2-5, with a possible D match to TRBD2 (5 bases). V lost 6 bases and J lost 4, with 6 bases in between. The CDR3 consists of 10 residues. Germline-derived CDR1 and CDR2 are SQVTM and ANQGSEA. This CDR3 is CSVGGETQYF. CDR3 bases: TGCAGCGTCGGAGGAGAGACCCAGTACTTC.

This clone was detected only a few times. The chain recombines TRBV5-6 with TRBJ2-1, with TRBD2 matching over 10 bases. The CDR3 runs to 15 residues. With 3 bases clipped from V and 10 bases from J, the junction kept 10 bases outside the gene matches. Germline assignment: CDR1 SGHDT and CDR2 YYEEEE. The CDR3 is CASSSSGGFTGEQFF. The CDR3 nucleotides are TGTGCCAGCAGCTCTAGCGGGGGCTTTACCGGCGAGCAGTTCTTC.

The chain has TRBV15 and TRBJ1-2; D is undetermined. This CDR3 has 14 amino acids. Trimming removed 1 base at V and 4 bases at J, with 10 bases between. Germline CDR1 reads LNHNV; CDR2 reads YYDKDF (reference sequence). The CDR3 DNA follows: TGTGCCACCAGCAGAGGGACTCCGGGCTATGGCTACACCTTC. This encodes CATSRGTPGYGYTF.

Worth noting for this clone: The same CDR3 arises from other DNA sequences in this sample as well. This chain joins TRBV7-2 and TRBJ2-3, with a possible D match to TRBD2 (6 bases). The CDR3 runs 14 residues. In germline, CDR1 is SGHTA, CDR2 FQGNSA. V lost 3 bases and J lost 1, with 8 bases in between. For the CDR3, the DNA is TGTGCCAGCAGCTTCCAGCGGGGCACAGATACGCAGTATTTT. It translates to CASSFQRGTDTQYF.

The genes are TRBV30 and TRBJ2-7, with a weak D call TRBD1 (6 bases). V was cut by 4 bases and J by 7 bases, with 17 bases left in between. This CDR3 has 13 residues. Germline CDR1 reads GTSNPN; CDR2 reads SVGIG (reference sequence). The CDR3 nucleotides are TGTGCCTGGACCCCAGGGTCCCAGGGGGAGCAGTACTTC. It codes for CAWTPGSQGEQYF.

The chain employs TRBV5-6 and TRBJ2-6; possible D gene TRBD1, 5 bases. V was clipped by 1 base and J by 12 bases, with 17 bases between them. The CDR3 totals 15 residues. Germline V gene lookup returns CDR1 SGHDT and CDR2 YYEEEE. CDR3 protein: CASSLPLDTRRVLTF. CDR3 sequence (DNA): TGTGCCAGCAGCTTGCCCCTGGACACCCGGCGCGTCCTGACTTTC.

This clone appeared a few times. V is TRBV7-3 and J is TRBJ1-6; no clear D gene. The V and J ends lost 1 base and 10 bases respectively, with 11 bases between them. The CDR3 totals 14 residues. CDR1 is SGHTA, CDR2 FQGTGA, per germline. Written as DNA, the CDR3 is TGTGCCAGCAGCTTAATTGGTGGCAGCTCACCCCTCCACTTT. It codes for CASSLIGGSSPLHF.